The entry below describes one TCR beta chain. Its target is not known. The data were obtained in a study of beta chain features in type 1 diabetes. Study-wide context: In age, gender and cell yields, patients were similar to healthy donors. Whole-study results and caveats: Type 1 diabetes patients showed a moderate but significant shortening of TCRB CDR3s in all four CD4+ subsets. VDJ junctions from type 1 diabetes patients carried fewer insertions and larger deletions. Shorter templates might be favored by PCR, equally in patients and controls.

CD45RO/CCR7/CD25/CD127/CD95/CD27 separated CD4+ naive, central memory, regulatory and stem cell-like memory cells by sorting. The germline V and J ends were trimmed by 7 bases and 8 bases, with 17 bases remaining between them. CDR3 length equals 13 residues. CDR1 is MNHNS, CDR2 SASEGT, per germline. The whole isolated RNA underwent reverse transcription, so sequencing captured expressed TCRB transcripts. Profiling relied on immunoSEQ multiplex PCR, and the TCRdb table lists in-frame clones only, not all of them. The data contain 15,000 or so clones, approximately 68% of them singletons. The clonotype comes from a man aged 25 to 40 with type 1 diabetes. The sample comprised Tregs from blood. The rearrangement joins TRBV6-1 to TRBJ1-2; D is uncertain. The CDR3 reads CASTRVREEGYTF. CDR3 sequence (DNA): TGTGCCAGCACCCGAGTCCGGGAAGAAGGCTACACCTTC.